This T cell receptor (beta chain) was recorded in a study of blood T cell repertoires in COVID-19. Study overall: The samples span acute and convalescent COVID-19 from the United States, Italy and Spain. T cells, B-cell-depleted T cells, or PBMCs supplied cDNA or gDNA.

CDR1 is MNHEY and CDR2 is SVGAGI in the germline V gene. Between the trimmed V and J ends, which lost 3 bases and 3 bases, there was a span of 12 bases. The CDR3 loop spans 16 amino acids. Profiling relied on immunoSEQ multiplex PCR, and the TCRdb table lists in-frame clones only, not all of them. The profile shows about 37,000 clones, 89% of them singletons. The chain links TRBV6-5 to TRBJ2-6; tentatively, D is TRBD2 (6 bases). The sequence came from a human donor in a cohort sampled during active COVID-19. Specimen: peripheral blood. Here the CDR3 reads CASSYFLGGGANVLTF. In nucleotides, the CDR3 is TGTGCCAGCAGTTATTTTTTGGGAGGTGGGGCCAACGTCCTGACTTTC.